Below are 11 T cell receptor beta chains sequenced from a single sample in a study of molecular identifiers for immune sequencing clone quantification. Each CDR3 protein is one row after TCRdb ran MiXCR on the PCR reads. The table lists 400,000 to 600,000 distinct CDR3 sequences, around 23% of them singletons. The sample was naive CD8+ T cells from blood, with Jurkat cell RNA spiked in. The sample's subset: FACS-sorted CD8+CD4-CCR7+CD45RA+ naive T cells. The receptor set was obtained from a human donor in good health. Some libraries in this study had Jurkat cell RNA spiked in.

Of note for this clonotype: This may come from a read error, since a much larger clone is one base off. The CDR3 does not close with the conserved phenylalanine or tryptophan, likely indicating a read error. This chain joins TRBV27 and TRBJ1-1; a weak D match, TRBD1 (6 bases). CDR3 size: 13 residues. Trimming removed 3 bases from V and 4 bases from J, with 9 bases in between. In germline, CDR1 is MNHEY, CDR2 SMNVEV (reference sequence). The CDR3 here is CASSFTGITEAFL. The CDR3 region has the DNA TGTGCCAGCAGTTTTACAGGGATCACTGAAGCTTTCCTT.

Many counts were recorded for this clonotype. The chain recombines TRBV5-5 with TRBJ1-5, with 12 positions matching TRBD1. From germline, CDR1 is SGHKS and CDR2 YYEKEE (reference sequence). This CDR3 region has 17 residues. With 4 bases clipped from V and 2 bases from J, the junction kept 7 bases outside the gene matches. The CDR3 loop reads CASSPSGTGGGNQPQHF. CDR3 DNA: TGTGCCAGCAGCCCCTCCGGGACAGGGGGCGGCAATCAGCCCCAGCATTTT.

This clonotype was found a few times. The V call is TRBV4-3, the J call TRBJ1-3, with 9 positions matching TRBD1. The CDR3 has 15 amino acids. Trimming cost V 8 bases and J 0 bases; bases outside gene matches: 5. Germline assignment: CDR1 LGHNA and CDR2 YSLEER. The DNA for the CDR3 is TGCGCCAGCGGGACAGGGACCGGCTCTGGAAACACCATATATTTT. Protein product: CASGTGTGSGNTIYF.

The chain is built from TRBV19 and TRBJ2-7; TRBD1 matches 7 bases. There are 14 residues in the CDR3. The V segment lost 4 bases and the J segment 2 bases; nucleotides outside the gene matches: 5. The germline gives CDR1 LNHDA, CDR2 SQIVND (reference sequence). The CDR3 sequence: CASSNGQETYEQYF. The CDR3, as DNA: TGTGCCAGTAGTAACGGACAGGAAACCTACGAGCAGTACTTC.

This clonotype was recorded a few times. The V call is TRBV27, the J call TRBJ1-1; the D gene is possibly TRBD1 (6 bases). The CDR3 has 14 residues. V lost 6 bases to trimming and J lost 3 bases, with 14 bases between them. Germline CDR1 is MNHEY and CDR2 is SMNVEV (reference sequence). CDR3 nucleotide sequence: TGTGCCAGCAGATTAGGACAGACGTACACTGAAGCTTTCTTT. Translation gives CASRLGQTYTEAFF.

This clonotype was found many times. The chain combines TRBV30 with TRBJ2-7; TRBD2 might be the D (6 bases). This CDR3 contains 14 residues. Deletions cut 0 bases from V and 3 bases from J, with 12 bases between. Germline V gene sequence: CDR1 GTSNPN, CDR2 SVGIG (reference sequence). CDR3 nucleotide sequence: TGTGCCTGGAGTGTATCGGTGGAGGGCTACGAGCAGTACTTC. Its translation is CAWSVSVEGYEQYF. The variable domain in full, completed from reference TRBV30 and TRBJ2-7, reads SQTIHQWPATLVQPVGSPLSLECTVEGTSNPNLYWYRQAAGRGLQLLFYSVGIGQISSEVPQNLSASRPQDRQFILSSKKLLLSDSGFYLCAWSVSVEGYEQYFGPGTRLTVT.

This rearrangement joins TRBV6-6 to TRBJ2-7, with TRBD2 matching 11 bases. Trimming cost V 5 bases and J 6 bases; bases outside gene matches: 15. The CDR3 spans 17 residues. Germline lookup yields CDR1 MNHNY and CDR2 SVGAGI (reference sequence). The CDR3 DNA follows: TGTGCCAGCAGTCCAGCGATGGGGACTAGCGGTGTCGGCGAGCAGTACTTC. Its protein is CASSPAMGTSGVGEQYF.

A remark on this clonotype: This likely comes from a read error, as the CDR3 has no conserved phenylalanine or tryptophan at its end. The chain recombines TRBV7-6 with TRBJ2-7, with D perhaps matching TRBD2 (5 bases). Deletions cut 2 bases from V and 7 bases from J, with 9 bases between. The CDR3 is 12 residues long. Germline V gene data show CDR1 as SGHVS and CDR2 as FNYEAQ. CDR3 coding DNA: TGTGCCAGCAGCTTAAAGACGGGGGAGCAGTACCTC. Translated: CASSLKTGEQYL.

In regard to this clonotype: This may come from a read error, since a much larger clone is one base off. The chain links TRBV18 to TRBJ1-1; D remains unclear. Germline V gene data show CDR1 as KGHSH and CDR2 as LQKENI. The CDR3 is 11 residues long. CDR3 protein: CAGSPETEAFF. The CDR3 nucleotides are TGTGCCGGCTCACCGGAAACTGAAGCTTTCTTT. Full variable domain (outside the CDR3, taken from reference TRBV18 and TRBJ1-1): NAGVMQNPRHLVRRRGQEARLRCSPMKGHSHVYWYRQLPEEGLKFMVYLQKENIIDESGMPKERFSAEFPKEGPSILRIQQVVRGDSAAYFCAGSPETEAFFGQGTRLTVV.

This rearrangement joins TRBV13 to TRBJ2-7; D possibly corresponds to TRBD1 (8 bases). The V gene lost 4 bases and the J gene lost 2 bases, with 24 bases spanning the gap. This CDR3 has 18 residues. Germline lookup yields CDR1 PRHDT and CDR2 FYEKMQ (reference sequence). The CDR3 sequence is CASSSSDIGQGLTYEQYF. CDR3 sequence (DNA): TGTGCCAGCAGCTCTAGCGACATTGGACAGGGACTAACCTACGAGCAGTACTTC.

Remarks on this clonotype: A single base separates this from a much larger clone, so it may be a read error. The CDR3 end shows no conserved phenylalanine or tryptophan, and so a read error is likely. The CDR3 DNA reads TGCAGCGTTGTAGGACAGGGGCAGTCCTACGAGCAGTACTCC. It specifies CSVVGQGQSYEQYS. The chain employs TRBV29-1 and TRBJ2-7, with TRBD1 matching 9 bases. This CDR3 region has 14 residues. The germline V gene has CDR1 SQVTM and CDR2 ANQGSEA. Trimming at V came to 4 bases and at J to 1 base, leaving 5 bases not matched to a gene.